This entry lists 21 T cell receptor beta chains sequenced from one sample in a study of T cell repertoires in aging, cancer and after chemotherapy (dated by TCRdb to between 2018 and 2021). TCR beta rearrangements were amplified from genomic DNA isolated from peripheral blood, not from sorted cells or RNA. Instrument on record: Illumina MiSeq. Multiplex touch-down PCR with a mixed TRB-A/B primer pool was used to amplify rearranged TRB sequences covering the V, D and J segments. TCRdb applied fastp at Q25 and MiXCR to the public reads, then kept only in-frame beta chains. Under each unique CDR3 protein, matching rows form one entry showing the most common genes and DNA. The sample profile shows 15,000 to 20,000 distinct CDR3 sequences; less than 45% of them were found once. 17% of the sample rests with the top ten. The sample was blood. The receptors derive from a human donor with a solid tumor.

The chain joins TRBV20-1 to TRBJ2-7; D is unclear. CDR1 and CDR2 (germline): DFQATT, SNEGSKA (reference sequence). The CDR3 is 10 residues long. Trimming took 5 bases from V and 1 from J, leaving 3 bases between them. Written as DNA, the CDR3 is TGCAGTGCTCGGTCCTACGAGCAGTACTTC. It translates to CSARSYEQYF.

This chain's CDR3 is CASSTGTEPYEQYF. The CDR3 DNA reads as TGTGCCAGCAGTACCGGGACAGAACCCTACGAGCAGTACTTC. The chain couples TRBV6-5 to TRBJ2-7, with 7 bases aligning to TRBD1. Trimming at V came to 5 bases and at J to 2 bases, leaving 6 bases not matched to a gene. Germline loops: CDR1 MNHEY, CDR2 SVGAGI. This CDR3 has 14 amino acids.

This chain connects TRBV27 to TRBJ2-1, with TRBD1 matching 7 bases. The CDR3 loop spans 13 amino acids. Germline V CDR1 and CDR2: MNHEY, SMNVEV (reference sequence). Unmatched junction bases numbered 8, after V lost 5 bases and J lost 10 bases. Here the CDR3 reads CASSPTTGKEQFF. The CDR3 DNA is TGTGCCAGCAGTCCCACGACAGGGAAAGAGCAGTTCTTC.

The DNA for the CDR3 is TGTGCCAGCACCCCAACAGAGGAGACCCAGTACTTC. Its protein product is CASTPTEETQYF. The rearrangement uses TRBV5-6 and TRBJ2-5; the D is unclear. The germline gives CDR1 SGHDT, CDR2 YYEEEE. The CDR3 loop spans 12 amino acids. The V end lost 6 bases, the J end lost 5 bases, and 11 bases lay between the germline ends.

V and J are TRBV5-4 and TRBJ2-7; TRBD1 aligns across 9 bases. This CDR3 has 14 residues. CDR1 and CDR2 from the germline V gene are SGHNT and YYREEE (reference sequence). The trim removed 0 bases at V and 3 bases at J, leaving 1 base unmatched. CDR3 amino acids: CASSLGQGGYEQYF. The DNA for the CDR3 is TGTGCCAGCAGCTTGGGACAGGGGGGCTACGAGCAGTACTTC.

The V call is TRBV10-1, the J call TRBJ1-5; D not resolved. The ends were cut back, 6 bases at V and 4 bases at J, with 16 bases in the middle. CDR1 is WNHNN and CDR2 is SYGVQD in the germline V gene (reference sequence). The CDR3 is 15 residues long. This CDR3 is CASRTTDRSNQPQHF. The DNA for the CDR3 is TGCGCCAGCAGAACGACCGATAGAAGTAATCAGCCCCAGCATTTT.

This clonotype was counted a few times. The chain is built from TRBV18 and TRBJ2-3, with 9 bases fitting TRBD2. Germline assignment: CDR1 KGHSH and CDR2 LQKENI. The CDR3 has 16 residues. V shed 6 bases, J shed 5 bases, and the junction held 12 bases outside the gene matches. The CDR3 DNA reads TGTGCCAGCTCCCCCTACCTAGCGGGGTCTGGAGATACGCAGTATTTT. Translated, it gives CASSPYLAGSGDTQYF.

Here the CDR3 DNA reads TGTGCCAGCAGCTTAGTATACGGTCTAGCGGGGGGTGAGCAGTTCTTC. This codes for CASSLVYGLAGGEQFF. The gene calls are TRBV7-2 and TRBJ2-1; 11 nucleotides agree with TRBD2. Germline trimming cut 1 base from V and 9 bases from J; bases unmatched to any gene: 8. The CDR3 is 16 residues long. Germline V gives CDR1 SGHTA, CDR2 FQGNSA.

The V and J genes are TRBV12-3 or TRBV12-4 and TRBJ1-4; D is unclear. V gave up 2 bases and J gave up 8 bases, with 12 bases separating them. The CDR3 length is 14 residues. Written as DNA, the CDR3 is TGTGCCAGCAGTTTAAATTCTGCGGGGGAAAAACTGTTTTTT. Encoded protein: CASSLNSAGEKLFF.

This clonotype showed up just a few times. In DNA form, the CDR3 reads TGTGCCAGCAGCGGGCAATTCACAGATACGCAGTATTTT. It encodes CASSGQFTDTQYF. V usage is TRBV5-6 and J usage is TRBJ2-3, with D hard to call. Germline CDR1 and CDR2: SGHDT and YYEEEE. Trimming removed 4 bases at V and 2 bases at J, with 8 bases between. The CDR3 length is 13 residues.

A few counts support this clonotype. The DNA of the CDR3 is TGTGCCAGCAGTCTTGACAGAGTATTCTCTGGGGCCAACGTCCTGACTTTC. This gives the protein CASSLDRVFSGANVLTF. This chain joins TRBV5-4 and TRBJ2-6; D may be TRBD1 (5 bases). Germline CDR1 is SGHNT and CDR2 is YYREEE (reference sequence). The germline V and J ends were trimmed by 5 bases and 0 bases, with 15 bases remaining between them. The CDR3 sequence is 17 residues long.

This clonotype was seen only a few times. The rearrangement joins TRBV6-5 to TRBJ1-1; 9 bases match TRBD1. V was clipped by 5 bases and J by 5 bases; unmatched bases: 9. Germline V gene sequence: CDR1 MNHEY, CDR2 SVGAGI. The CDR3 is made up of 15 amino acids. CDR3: CASSPRTGAVTEAFF. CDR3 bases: TGTGCCAGCAGTCCTCGGACAGGGGCCGTGACTGAAGCTTTCTTT.

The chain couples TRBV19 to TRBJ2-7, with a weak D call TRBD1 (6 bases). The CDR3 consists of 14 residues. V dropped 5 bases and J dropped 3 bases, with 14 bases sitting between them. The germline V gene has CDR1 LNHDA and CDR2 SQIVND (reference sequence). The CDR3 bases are TGTGCCAGTAGTCGGGACACAGGGAACTACGAGCAGTACTTC. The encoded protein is CASSRDTGNYEQYF.

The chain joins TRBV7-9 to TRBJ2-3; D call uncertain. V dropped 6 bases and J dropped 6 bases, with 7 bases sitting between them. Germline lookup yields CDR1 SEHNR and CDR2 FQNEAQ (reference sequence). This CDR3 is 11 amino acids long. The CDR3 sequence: CASSVRDTQYF. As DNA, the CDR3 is TGTGCCAGCAGTGTGAGGGATACGCAGTATTTT.

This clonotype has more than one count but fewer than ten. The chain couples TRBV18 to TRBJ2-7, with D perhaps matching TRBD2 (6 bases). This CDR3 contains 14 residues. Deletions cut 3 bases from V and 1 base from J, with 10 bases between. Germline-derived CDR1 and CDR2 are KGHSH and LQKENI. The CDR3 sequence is CASSPGGNSYEQYF. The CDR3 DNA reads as TGTGCCAGCTCACCCGGGGGAAATTCCTACGAGCAGTACTTC.

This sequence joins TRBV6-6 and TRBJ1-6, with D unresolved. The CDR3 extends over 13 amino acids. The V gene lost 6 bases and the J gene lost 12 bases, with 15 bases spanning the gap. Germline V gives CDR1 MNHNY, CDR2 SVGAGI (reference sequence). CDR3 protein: CASSRQRWEPLHF. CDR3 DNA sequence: TGTGCCAGCAGCCGTCAGAGGTGGGAACCCCTCCACTTT.

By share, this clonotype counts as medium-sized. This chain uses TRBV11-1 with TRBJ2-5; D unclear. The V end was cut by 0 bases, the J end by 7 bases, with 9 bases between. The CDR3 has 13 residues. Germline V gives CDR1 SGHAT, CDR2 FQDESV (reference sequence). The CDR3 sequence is CASSLALVGTQYF. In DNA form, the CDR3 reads TGTGCCAGCAGCTTAGCGTTGGTGGGGACCCAGTACTTC.

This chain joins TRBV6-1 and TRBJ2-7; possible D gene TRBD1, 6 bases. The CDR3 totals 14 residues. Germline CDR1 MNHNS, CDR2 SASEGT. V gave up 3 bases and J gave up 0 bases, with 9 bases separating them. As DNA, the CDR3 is TGTGCCAGCAGTGATCAGGACAGCTCCTACGAGCAGTACTTC. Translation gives CASSDQDSSYEQYF.

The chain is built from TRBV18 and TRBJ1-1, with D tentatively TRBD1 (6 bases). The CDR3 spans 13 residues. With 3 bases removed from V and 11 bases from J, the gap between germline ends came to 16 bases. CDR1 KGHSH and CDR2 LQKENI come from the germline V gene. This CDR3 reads CASSPPERGSAFF. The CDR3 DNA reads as TGTGCCAGCTCACCCCCCGAGAGGGGGAGTGCTTTCTTT. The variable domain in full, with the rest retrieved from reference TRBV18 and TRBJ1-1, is NAGVMQNPRHLVRRRGQEARLRCSPMKGHSHVYWYRQLPEEGLKFMVYLQKENIIDESGMPKERFSAEFPKEGPSILRIQQVVRGDSAAYFCASSPPERGSAFFGQGTRLTVV.

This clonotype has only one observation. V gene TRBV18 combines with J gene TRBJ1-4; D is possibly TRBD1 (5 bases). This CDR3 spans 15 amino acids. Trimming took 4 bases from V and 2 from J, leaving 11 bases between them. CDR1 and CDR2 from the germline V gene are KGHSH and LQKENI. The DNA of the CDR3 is TGTGCCAGCTCACTCCGGGAGGGGACTAATGAAAAACTGTTTTTT. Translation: CASSLREGTNEKLFF.

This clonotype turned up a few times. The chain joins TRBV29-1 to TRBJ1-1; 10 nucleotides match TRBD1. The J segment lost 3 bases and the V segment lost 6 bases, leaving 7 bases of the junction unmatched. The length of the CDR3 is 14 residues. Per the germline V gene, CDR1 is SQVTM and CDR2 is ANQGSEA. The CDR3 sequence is CSVGTGAWDTEAFF. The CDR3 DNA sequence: TGCAGCGTAGGGACAGGGGCTTGGGACACTGAAGCTTTCTTT.